This entry is about one T cell receptor (beta chain). The target of this receptor is not known. Per-nucleotide qualities are absent, and no much larger clonotype sits a single base away. This specimen belongs to a study of OX40 agonist ivuxolimab in advanced cancers. With regard to the full study: The costimulatory receptor OX40 (CD134) was targeted by ivuxolimab, a fully human IgG2 agonistic monoclonal antibody. A male proportion of 82.7% and a mean age of around 60 years, ranging from 23 to 79, were recorded for the dose-escalation cohort. Partial responses occurred in three dose-escalation patients: two with cutaneous melanoma and one with hepatocellular carcinoma. Prior anti-PD-1, anti-PD-L1 or anti-CTLA-4 therapy was permitted, and checkpoint inhibitors had been received by about 44% of dose-escalation patients. The purpose of peripheral TCRbeta sequencing was to test whether ivuxolimab changed TCR sequence diversity and led to clonal T-cell expansion. The monotherapy dose-escalation portion (N ≈ 52 patients) of the phase I ivuxolimab trial is reported in the paper. Among the roughly 50 dose-escalation patients, around 20 had hepatocellular carcinoma, roughly 15 melanoma, 9 renal cell carcinoma and 9 head and neck cancer. Intravenous ivuxolimab was administered to patients every 2 weeks at six dose levels: 0.01, 0.1, 0.3, 1.5, 3 and 10 mg/kg.

General study outcomes and caveats: After ivuxolimab, more expanded clones were found on average in CD8+ T cells than in CD4+ T cells. At doses of 0.1 to 3.0 mg/kg, clonal expansion of both CD4+ and CD8+ blood T cells was observed from baseline to week 6. In partial responders in the 0.1-3.0 mg/kg groups, normalized peripheral clonal expansion was found to be among the lowest, especially among CD8+ T cells. Low levels of normalized T-cell clonal expansion were also seen in some patients who did not respond. The antigen specificity of the peripheral T cells that underwent clonal expansion was not determined.

To sequence the TCRbeta CDR3 region, genomic DNA was isolated from the sorted cells. TCRbeta CDR3 regions were sequenced using the immunoSEQ Assay. The immuneACCESS repertoire file appears here via TCRdb, limited to in-frame rearrangements. These files lack a portion of the clones; in checked studies, under half of the deficit traces to unresolved V genes, and the cause of the others is not known. Here the sample has approximately 15,000 clones; over 65% occur a single time. Approximately 37% of the sample is taken by the ten largest. The germline V gene (reference sequence) provides CDR1 MNHNY and CDR2 SVGAGI. The CDR3 sequence holds 11 residues, the cysteine and phenylalanine included. Kept here is only the CDR3 DNA, which spans 33 bases and is read in frame from base 1. V loses 5 bases of germline sequence and J loses 11 bases, and the interval between the two ends is 12 bases. The trial excluded patients who had a history of autoimmune disease or were on systemic immunosuppression. Peripheral blood for TCR sequencing was collected from all dose cohorts at baseline, on cycle 4 day 1, and on cycle 7 day 1. Samples came from an open-label, multicenter, first-in-human phase I dose-escalation trial of ivuxolimab. Adults with locally advanced or metastatic head and neck squamous cell, hepatocellular, melanoma or renal cell carcinoma were enrolled in the trial. Before TCR sequencing, CD4+ and CD8+ T cells were separately sorted from peripheral blood.

Specimen: CD4+ or CD8+ T cells sorted from blood, collected in a trial of the OX40 agonist ivuxolimab. Recombination joined TRBV6-6 with TRBJ1-1; a weak D assignment points to TRBD1 (5 bases agree). This TCR derives from an adult with an advanced solid tumor such as melanoma, head and neck, liver or kidney cancer. The DNA sequence reads TGTGCCAGCAGTGGAGGGAGGGACGCTTTCTTT. Its protein is CASSGGRDAFF.